This is a list of T cell receptor beta chains from one sample in a study of cytomegalovirus exposure and HLA in healthy donors. Some clones are missing from TCRdb's copy, which holds only in-frame ones; the method was immunoSEQ multiplex PCR. The repertoire table contains around 76,000 clones. The sample taken for sequencing was PBMCs. These receptors were obtained from a boy between 10 and 17 years old in good health and CMV-seronegative. The CDR3 runs from the conserved cysteine through the conserved F or W. The order of the fields is D gene, J gene, V gene, CDR3 protein, CDR3 DNA. A D gene is named only where the DNA matches it firmly.

>.|TRBJ1-2|TRBV10-3
CAISDQGRALYGYTF
TGTGCCATCAGTGATCAAGGCAGGGCCCTCTATGGCTACACCTTC
>TRBD1|TRBJ1-2|TRBV28
CASSLSGTGNGYTF
TGTGCCAGCAGCCTATCCGGGACAGGGAACGGCTACACCTTC
>.|TRBJ1-1|TRBV19
CASRTFNTEAFF
TGTGCCAGTAGGACTTTCAACACTGAAGCTTTCTTT
>.|TRBJ2-3|TRBV5-1
CASSPSGGSADTQYF
TGCGCCAGCAGCCCCTCGGGGGGCTCCGCAGATACGCAGTATTTT
>.|TRBJ2-7|TRBV6-4
CASSDSPGEEQYF
TGTGCCAGCAGTGACTCGCCGGGGGAAGAGCAGTACTTC
>.|TRBJ2-1|TRBV29-1
CSVGLAMNEQFF
TGCAGCGTTGGTCTAGCTATGAATGAGCAGTTCTTC
>TRBD1|TRBJ1-2|TRBV5-1
CASSPDRGEVKGYTF
TGCGCCAGCAGCCCGGACAGGGGAGAGGTGAAAGGCTACACCTTC
>.|TRBJ1-6|TRBV2
CASNGAGRNSPLHF
TGTGCCAGCAATGGGGCAGGGCGGAATTCACCCCTCCACTTT
>.|TRBJ2-7|TRBV4-1
CASSQGLNYEQYF
TGCGCCAGCAGCCAAGGGCTCAACTACGAGCAGTACTTC
>.|TRBJ1-1|TRBV2
CASSDGTTKAFF
TGTGCCAGCAGTGACGGGACTACTAAGGCTTTCTTT
>.|TRBJ2-4|TRBV5-6
CASSLLVAKNIQYF
TGTGCCAGCAGCTTGCTTGTAGCCAAAAACATTCAGTACTTC
>TRBD2|TRBJ2-1|TRBV7-8
CASSHSGGANEQFF
TGTGCCAGCAGTCATAGCGGGGGGGCAAATGAGCAGTTCTTC
>.|TRBJ1-2|TRBV29-1
CSLRTAYGYTF
TGCAGCCTACGGACAGCCTATGGCTACACCTTC
>TRBD1|TRBJ2-7|TRBV11-2
CASSSGTGNYEQYF
TGTGCCAGCAGCTCCGGGACAGGGAACTACGAGCAGTACTTC
>TRBD1|TRBJ2-1|TRBV5-1
CASRPTGVSYNEQFF
TGCGCCAGCAGACCTACAGGGGTATCCTACAATGAGCAGTTCTTC
>.|TRBJ1-2|TRBV6-1
CASSQVVMAGYTF
TGTGCCAGCAGCCAAGTGGTCATGGCTGGCTACACCTTC
>.|TRBJ2-2|TRBV9
CASSTFGSRLINLANTGELFF
TGTGCCAGCAGCACCTTCGGGAGCAGACTAATAAATCTTGCGAACACCGGGGAGCTGTTTTTT
>.|TRBJ2-1|TRBV7-3
CASSPQAGTYNEQFF
TGTGCCAGCAGCCCTCAGGCGGGGACCTACAATGAGCAGTTCTTC
>TRBD2|TRBJ2-2|TRBV6-4
CASSARLAPAGELFF
TGTGCCAGCAGTGCCCGACTAGCTCCGGCCGGGGAGCTGTTTTTT
>.|TRBJ2-3|TRBV30
CAGSPLAGYADTQYF
TGTGCCGGGAGTCCCCTGGCGGGGTATGCAGATACGCAGTATTTT
>TRBD1|TRBJ1-5|TRBV5-5
CASSLRTGGNNQPQHF
TGTGCCAGCAGCTTGAGGACAGGGGGGAACAATCAGCCCCAGCATTTT
>TRBD1|TRBJ1-2|TRBV4-3
CASSQDHGQGAKYGYTF
TGCGCCAGCAGCCAAGATCATGGACAGGGGGCAAAATATGGCTACACCTTC
>.|TRBJ1-1|TRBV10-3
CAISESGGIRAFF
TGTGCCATCAGTGAGTCTGGGGGGATCAGAGCTTTCTTT
>TRBD1|TRBJ2-7|TRBV5-6
CASSPGQGDYEQYF
TGTGCCAGCAGCCCGGGACAGGGGGACTACGAGCAGTACTTC
>TRBD1|TRBJ2-7|TRBV2
CASRRQTGGYEQYF
TGTGCCAGCAGGAGGCAGACAGGGGGCTACGAGCAGTACTTC
>.|TRBJ2-7|TRBV30
CAWAGGYEQYF
TGTGCCTGGGCTGGGGGCTACGAGCAGTACTTC
>TRBD1|TRBJ1-2|TRBV18
CASSAGTGETYGYTF
TGTGCCAGCTCAGCCGGGACAGGCGAAACCTATGGCTACACCTTC
>TRBD1|TRBJ2-7|TRBV10-3
CAISGTGSNEQYF
TGTGCCATCAGTGGGACAGGTTCGAACGAGCAGTACTTC
>TRBD1|TRBJ2-5|TRBV5-8
CASSMGQGLRETQYF
TGTGCCAGCAGCATGGGACAGGGGCTGCGGGAGACCCAGTACTTC
>.|TRBJ2-6|TRBV4-3
CASSQDLSSGANVLTF
TGCGCCAGCAGCCAAGATCTCAGCTCTGGGGCCAACGTCCTGACTTTC
>.|TRBJ2-7|TRBV9
CASRVGLGEQYF
TGTGCCAGCAGAGTAGGGCTTGGCGAGCAGTACTTC
>.|TRBJ1-4|TRBV19
CASSIGGRGKLFF
TGTGCCAGTAGTATAGGGGGCAGGGGAAAACTGTTTTTT
>.|TRBJ2-5|TRBV6-1
CASSLTGPQETQYF
TGTGCCAGCAGCCTAACAGGGCCACAAGAGACCCAGTACTTC
>TRBD1|TRBJ2-2|TRBV30
CAWSTGDPGELFF
TGTGCCTGGAGTACAGGGGATCCCGGGGAGCTGTTTTTT
>.|TRBJ1-2|TRBV5-1
CASSPDGQSYGYTF
TGCGCCAGCAGCCCCGATGGACAGTCCTATGGCTACACCTTC
>.|TRBJ1-1|TRBV7-9
CATETGMNTEAFF
TGTGCCACCGAAACGGGAATGAACACTGAAGCTTTCTTT
>.|TRBJ2-7|TRBV29-1
CSVGGGHSYEQYF
TGCAGCGTTGGGGGGGGCCACTCCTACGAGCAGTACTTC
>.|TRBJ2-5|TRBV7-2
CASSLGQKETQYF
TGTGCCAGCAGCCTCGGACAGAAAGAGACCCAGTACTTC
>.|TRBJ2-5|TRBV4-2
CASSQAELGETQYF
TGTGCCAGCAGCCAAGCGGAGCTGGGAGAGACCCAGTACTTC
>TRBD1|TRBJ2-3|TRBV27
CASRSRGQGLGVSTDTQYF
TGTGCCAGCAGATCACGCGGACAGGGATTAGGAGTTAGCACAGATACGCAGTATTTT